This T cell receptor beta chain was obtained from a study of Ad26.COV2.S vaccination and SARS-CoV-2 variants. On the study more broadly: Enrolled in COV1001, the donor was in the Ad26.COV2.S trial arm, which received the vaccine.

V shed 2 bases, J shed 3 bases, and the junction held 18 bases outside the gene matches. The CDR3 runs 20 residues. Per the germline V gene, CDR1 is MGHRA and CDR2 is YSYEKL. Noted treatment: some 20 received Ad26.COV2.S at low or high dose, single or two shots; a few received placebo; per-sample allocation not given. Each sample was drawn 63 days after the first injection (of vaccine or placebo). Clones were sequenced by immunoSEQ multiplex PCR, and TCRdb holds only the in-frame ones, with some missing. The repertoire holds 300,000 to 350,000 clones, with roughly nine tenths as singletons. The study's findings and limits: Once vaccination had occurred, spike-specific CD8+ and CD4+ T cell responses reportedly showed substantial breadth. Vaccinated and placebo-treated recipients had similar non-spike TCR breadth. The analyses of TCR breadth and depth may have understated the size of total T cell responses.

Note on this clone: Its antigen is unknown.

This sample comprised peripheral blood, obtained in a trial of Ad26.COV2.S vaccine versus placebo. The TCR comes from a person aged 18-65 years who received the Ad26.COV2.S COVID-19 vaccine or a placebo. The chain links TRBV4-1 to TRBJ2-7; the match to TRBD2 covers 11 bases. The CDR3 bases are TGCGCCAGCAGCCAATTTTGGCTGAACTCGGGACTAGCGGTAAACTACGAGCAGTACTTC. Translation: CASSQFWLNSGLAVNYEQYF.